The 27 T cell receptor beta chains reported below all come from one sample, sequenced in a study of OX40 agonist ivuxolimab in advanced cancers. Method: immunoSEQ multiplex PCR; TCRdb's copy keeps in-frame clones and lacks some. The table records 70,000 or so clones, approximately 86% of them present only once. Specimen: CD4+ or CD8+ T cells sorted from blood, collected in a trial of the OX40 agonist ivuxolimab. These receptors all stem from an adult with an advanced solid tumor such as melanoma, head and neck, liver or kidney cancer.

The V gene is TRBV5-6, the J gene TRBJ2-5, with a tentative D call TRBD1 (6 bases). CDR3 length: 15 amino acids. Trimming stripped 0 bases from V and 2 bases from J, with 11 bases between. The germline CDR1 and CDR2 sequences are SGHDT and YYEEEE. The CDR3 protein is CASSLVGAGQETQYF. DNA for the CDR3: TGTGCCAGCAGCTTGGTGGGGGCAGGGCAAGAGACCCAGTACTTC.

V gene TRBV6-6 combines with J gene TRBJ1-2; perhaps TRBD1 as D (5 bases). Germline assignment: CDR1 MNHNY and CDR2 SVGAGI (reference sequence). The ends were cut back, 8 bases at V and 8 bases at J, with 15 bases in the middle. The CDR3 consists of 12 residues. This CDR3 is CASRQTLGGYTF. The CDR3 region has the DNA TGTGCCAGCCGACAGACCCTGGGGGGCTACACCTTC.

V usage is TRBV28 and J usage is TRBJ2-5; no clear D gene. This CDR3 spans 15 amino acids. Trimming shortened V by 1 base and J by 1 base, and 10 bases separated the two germline ends. CDR1 MDHEN and CDR2 SYDVKM come from the germline V gene. The CDR3 loop reads CASSLYRNSQETQYF. CDR3 sequence (DNA): TGTGCCAGCAGTTTATATCGTAACAGCCAAGAGACCCAGTACTTC.

The rearrangement uses TRBV29-1 and TRBJ2-1; either TRBD1 or TRBD2 may fit D (6 bases each). This CDR3 region has 16 residues. V lost 4 bases to trimming and J lost 2 bases, with 18 bases between them. Per germline, CDR1 SQVTM and CDR2 ANQGSEA. This CDR3 reads CSVGFGGQSAYNEQFF. In DNA, the CDR3 is TGCAGCGTTGGTTTTGGGGGGCAGAGCGCCTACAATGAGCAGTTCTTC.

The V call is TRBV19, the J call TRBJ2-7; 14 bases map to TRBD2. Germline values: CDR1 LNHDA, CDR2 SQIVND (reference sequence). V shed 6 bases, J shed 2 bases, and the junction held 9 bases outside the gene matches. The CDR3 is 17 residues long. CDR3 coding DNA: TGTGCCAGTAGGACCGGGACTAGCGGGGGCGCGCCCTACGAGCAGTACTTC. Translation gives CASRTGTSGGAPYEQYF.

The chain couples TRBV29-1 to TRBJ2-1, with TRBD2 matching over 9 bases. Trimming at V came to 7 bases and at J to 7 bases, leaving 8 bases not matched to a gene. The CDR3 spans 13 residues. Germline CDR1 reads SQVTM; CDR2 reads ANQGSEA. CDR3 in DNA: TGCAGCGCCCGAAGGACTAGCGAGAATGAGCAGTTCTTC. Encoded protein: CSARRTSENEQFF.

This chain joins TRBV6-1 and TRBJ2-3; TRBD1 or TRBD2 may be the D gene (5 bases each). The CDR3 has 13 residues. The germline CDR1 and CDR2 sequences are MNHNS and SASEGT. Trimming shortened V by 8 bases and J by 2 bases, and 11 bases separated the two germline ends. The CDR3 DNA reads TGTGCCAGCCTCCGGGACCTCACAGATACGCAGTATTTT. Translation gives CASLRDLTDTQYF.

In its sample, this clone was seen once. The chain couples TRBV5-1 to TRBJ2-5; D is perhaps TRBD1 (5 bases). The CDR3 runs 15 residues. The germline gives CDR1 SGHRS, CDR2 YFSETQ. The V gene lost 2 bases and the J gene lost 4 bases, with 15 bases spanning the gap. The CDR3 loop reads CASSLNAGYRETQYF. The CDR3 DNA sequence: TGCGCCAGCAGCTTAAATGCAGGGTATCGAGAGACCCAGTACTTC. Full variable domain (rest looked up from reference TRBV5-1 and TRBJ2-5): KAGVTQTPRYLIKTRGQQVTLSCSPISGHRSVSWYQQTPGQGLQFLFEYFSETQRNKGNFPGRFSGRQFSNSRSEMNVSTLELGDSALYLCASSLNAGYRETQYFGPGTRLLVL.

This chain connects TRBV5-1 to TRBJ2-3, with D hard to call. Trimming removed 3 bases at V and 0 bases at J, with 11 bases between. Per the germline V gene, CDR1 is SGHRS and CDR2 is YFSETQ. This CDR3 spans 15 amino acids. Written as DNA, the CDR3 is TGCGCCAGCAGCTCGGCCACCTTTAGCACAGATACGCAGTATTTT. The encoded protein is CASSSATFSTDTQYF.

The gene calls are TRBV19 and TRBJ1-4; a weak D match, TRBD1 (5 bases). CDR3 length: 14 amino acids. The germline gives CDR1 LNHDA, CDR2 SQIVND (reference sequence). Trimming removed 3 bases at V and 8 bases at J, with 13 bases between. The CDR3 reads CASSIGQGYEKLFF. The CDR3 coding sequence is TGTGCCAGTAGTATTGGCCAGGGTTACGAAAAACTGTTTTTT.

This clone turned up a few times. This chain connects TRBV13 to TRBJ1-2; D is perhaps TRBD1 (6 bases). CDR3 size: 16 residues. With 5 bases removed from V and 3 bases from J, the gap between germline ends came to 19 bases. Germline lookup yields CDR1 PRHDT and CDR2 FYEKMQ (reference sequence). The CDR3 is CASSPNTGQGYYGYTF. The CDR3 bases are TGTGCCAGCAGCCCCAACACAGGGCAGGGTTACTATGGCTACACCTTC.

The CDR3: CASSPLLDISGNTIYF. The CDR3, as DNA: TGTGCCAGCTCACCCCTGTTGGATATCTCTGGAAACACCATATATTTT. The chain is built from TRBV18 and TRBJ1-3, with D unresolved. Per the germline V gene, CDR1 is KGHSH and CDR2 is LQKENI. The CDR3 totals 16 residues. Deletions cut 3 bases from V and 0 bases from J, with 12 bases between.

The chain is built from TRBV19 and TRBJ2-5, with TRBD1 identical over 10 bases. Per germline, CDR1 LNHDA and CDR2 SQIVND (reference sequence). CDR3 length equals 16 residues. The V and J ends lost 8 bases and 4 bases, in that order; junction bases with no gene match: 13. The DNA for the CDR3 is TGTGCCAGTCAACCGACAGGGGGCGGTTTATTAGAGACCCAGTACTTC. The encoded protein is CASQPTGGGLLETQYF.

The rearrangement links TRBV5-8 to TRBJ2-7; 7 bases match TRBD1. The V gene's germline CDR1 is SGHTS and CDR2 YDEGEE. V shed 0 bases, J shed 2 bases, and the junction held 5 bases outside the gene matches. The CDR3 runs to 15 residues. CDR3: CASSLEPGQPYEQYF. Written as DNA, the CDR3 is TGTGCCAGCAGCTTGGAACCGGGACAGCCCTACGAGCAGTACTTC.

The J gene is TRBJ2-3, the V gene TRBV6-1; the match to TRBD2 covers 8 bases. V dropped 3 bases and J dropped 7; count of bases not matched to a gene: 9. The CDR3 runs to 15 residues. CDR1 and CDR2 from the germline V gene are MNHNS and SASEGT. The CDR3 region has the DNA TGTGCCAGCAGTGATTCCCCGGGAGGGCTAAATACGCAGTATTTT. Amino acid sequence: CASSDSPGGLNTQYF.

The rearrangement links TRBV9 to TRBJ2-7; the match to TRBD1 covers 9 bases. This CDR3 contains 14 residues. Germline CDR1 and CDR2: SGDLS and YYNGEE. Trimming removed 2 bases from V and 0 bases from J; junction bases left unmatched: 0. CDR3 bases: TGTGCCAGCAGCGTGACAGGGGGCTCCTACGAGCAGTACTTC. It yields the protein CASSVTGGSYEQYF.

This rearrangement joins TRBV28 to TRBJ2-1; 7 nucleotides match TRBD2. This CDR3 is 14 amino acids long. CDR1 is MDHEN and CDR2 is SYDVKM in the germline V gene. The junction had 5 bases not matched to a gene; V was cut back by 5 bases and J by 4 bases. CDR3 DNA sequence: TGTGCCAGCAGTGCTAGCGGAGGGTACAATGAGCAGTTCTTC. Protein: CASSASGGYNEQFF.

The chain employs TRBV23-1 and TRBJ2-5; D not resolved. TRBV23-1 is placed among ORFs of uncertain function. Deletions cut 7 bases from V and 10 bases from J, with 31 bases between. This CDR3 has 17 amino acids. This chain's CDR3 is CASTNSPGLSPRLGQYF. The CDR3 nucleotides read TGCGCCAGCACTAATTCCCCCGGGCTATCACCTAGGTTGGGCCAGTACTTC.

This chain uses TRBV18 with TRBJ2-1, with TRBD2 matching over 7 bases. The J segment lost 9 bases and the V segment lost 1 base, leaving 9 bases of the junction unmatched. From germline, CDR1 is KGHSH and CDR2 LQKENI. This CDR3 has 15 residues. CDR3 sequence reads: CASSPLSGGEGEQFF. The CDR3 coding sequence is TGTGCCAGCTCACCACTCAGTGGAGGGGAGGGTGAGCAGTTCTTC.

The J gene is TRBJ2-7, the V gene TRBV6-5; TRBD2 matches at 9 bases. The CDR3 has 12 amino acids. Germline CDR1 is MNHEY and CDR2 is SVGAGI. Trimming cost V 8 bases and J 3 bases; bases outside gene matches: 2. CDR3: CASASGNYEQYF. CDR3 coding DNA: TGTGCCAGCGCTAGCGGGAACTACGAGCAGTACTTC.

The chain joins TRBV4-1 to TRBJ2-7; 11 bases line up with TRBD1. The CDR3 runs 14 residues. J gave up 7 bases and V 4 bases, and 6 bases lay outside the gene matches. In germline, CDR1 is MGHRA, CDR2 YSYEKL. This chain's CDR3 is CASSRGQGAEEQYF. The CDR3 nucleotides read TGCGCCAGCAGCCGCGGACAGGGGGCGGAAGAGCAGTACTTC.

This clone was observed a handful of times. The chain uses TRBV5-1 and TRBJ1-6, with 7 bases that match TRBD1. V lost 4 bases to trimming and J lost 2 bases; unmatched junction nucleotides: 6. Germline CDR1 reads SGHRS; CDR2 reads YFSETQ. The CDR3 has 16 amino acids. The CDR3 sequence is CASSVTGAPYNSPLHF. In DNA, the CDR3 is TGCGCCAGCAGCGTTACAGGGGCCCCCTATAATTCACCCCTCCACTTT.

CDR3 loop: CAWGLSDTQYF. The CDR3, as DNA: TGTGCCTGGGGACTGTCAGATACGCAGTATTTT. The rearrangement links TRBV30 to TRBJ2-3; D is possibly TRBD2 (5 bases). Deletions cut 5 bases from V and 4 bases from J, with 7 bases between. In germline, CDR1 is GTSNPN, CDR2 SVGIG (reference sequence). The CDR3 has 11 residues.

The V call is TRBV4-2, the J call TRBJ2-3; TRBD1 matches at 9 bases. Losses at the gene ends were 0 bases for V and 2 bases for J; bases not matched to a gene: 9. This CDR3 has 18 residues. Germline V gene sequence: CDR1 LGHNA, CDR2 YNFKEQ. CDR3 bases: TGTGCCAGCAGCCAAGAAAGGTTGAGGACAGGGGCCACAGATACGCAGTATTTT. This translates into CASSQERLRTGATDTQYF.

The chain couples TRBV4-3 to TRBJ2-1, with 7 bases matching TRBD2. Germline lookup yields CDR1 LGHNA and CDR2 YSLEER. This CDR3 comprises 20 residues. The ends lost 0 bases at V and 5 bases at J; junction bases unmatched: 19. The CDR3 DNA sequence: TGCGCCAGCAGCCAAGAAATGGTGGCGGGAGTTCAATCGCGGCACAATGAGCAGTTCTTC. Translating it yields CASSQEMVAGVQSRHNEQFF.

The V call is TRBV18, the J call TRBJ2-1; 7 bases align to TRBD1. Germline trimming cut 4 bases from V and 6 bases from J; bases unmatched to any gene: 9. The V gene's germline CDR1 is KGHSH and CDR2 LQKENI. CDR3 length: 15 residues. The CDR3 region is CASSLGMGQINEQFF. The CDR3 DNA follows: TGTGCCAGCTCACTCGGGATGGGACAGATCAATGAGCAGTTCTTC.

The chain employs TRBV28 and TRBJ2-3, with TRBD2 identical over 10 bases. Germline lookup yields CDR1 MDHEN and CDR2 SYDVKM. V lost 8 bases and J lost 0; bases outside the gene matches: 2. The CDR3 length is 14 residues. The CDR3 sequence is CASRAGGSTDTQYF. The CDR3 DNA sequence: TGTGCCAGCCGAGCGGGAGGGAGCACAGATACGCAGTATTTT.